These 18 T cell receptor beta chains were sequenced from one sample in a study of T-cell reconstitution after alpha-beta-depleted transplantation in children. The antigens these receptors bind are not known. The study's findings and limits: Among T cells one year after transplant, newly produced cells accounted for most counts and diversity.

It was with unique molecular identifiers that the TCRbeta library was prepared. TCRdb redid the calling of the PCR reads with MiXCR, one entry per CDR3 protein. The sample records approximately 300,000 distinct CDR3 sequences, 6.5% to 9% being singletons. Sequenced here: peripheral blood, sampled 360 days after TCRalphabeta/CD19-depleted stem cell transplant. The receptors derive from a female patient aged 2-9 years who had a stem cell transplant for Fanconi anemia, so the T cells may come from the graft donor.

There are many counts of this clonotype. This rearrangement joins TRBV20-1 to TRBJ2-1; the D gene is possibly TRBD1 (6 bases). Germline V gene sequence: CDR1 DFQATT, CDR2 SNEGSKA (reference sequence). V was trimmed by 2 bases and J by 9 bases, leaving 14 bases between them. CDR3 length: 13 residues. CDR3 protein: CSARSPPQGEQFF. CDR3 in DNA: TGCAGTGCTAGAAGCCCTCCACAGGGTGAGCAGTTCTTC.

This clonotype was seen a few times. CDR3 sequence reads: CASSVGTARLETQYF. In DNA form, the CDR3 reads TGTGCCAGCAGCGTCGGGACAGCCAGGCTGGAGACCCAGTACTTC. The J gene is TRBJ2-5, the V gene TRBV9; 7 bases agree with TRBD1. CDR3 length: 15 amino acids. In germline, CDR1 is SGDLS, CDR2 YYNGEE. With V trimmed by 2 bases and J by 5 bases, 9 bases remained unmatched. Full variable domain (missing parts from reference TRBV9 and TRBJ2-5): DSGVTQTPKHLITATGQRVTLRCSPRSGDLSVYWYQQSLDQGLQFLIQYYNGEERAKGNILERFSAQQFPDLHSELNLSSLELGDSALYFCASSVGTARLETQYFGPGTRLLVL.

This clonotype was counted many times. The V call is TRBV28, the J call TRBJ2-3; 10 nucleotides agree with TRBD1. V lost 4 bases and J lost 6; bases outside the gene matches: 7. This CDR3 contains 15 residues. CDR1 and CDR2 (germline): MDHEN, SYDVKM. For the CDR3, the DNA is TGTGCCAGCAGTTCCGGGACAGGGGTGTTGGATACGCAGTATTTT. This encodes CASSSGTGVLDTQYF. The full variable domain, its missing parts supplied by reference TRBV28 and TRBJ2-3, is DVKVTQSSRYLVKRTGEKVFLECVQDMDHENMFWYRQDPGLGLRLIYFSYDVKMKEKGDIPEGYSVSREKKERFSLILESASTNQTSMYLCASSSGTGVLDTQYFGPGTRLTVL.

The chain joins TRBV11-2 to TRBJ2-1; TRBD1 might be the D (6 bases). CDR1 SGHAT and CDR2 FQNNGV come from the germline V gene. The ends were cut back, 2 bases at V and 0 bases at J, with 23 bases in the middle. This CDR3 spans 20 amino acids. The CDR3: CASSLLRSLGGQSSYNEQFF. CDR3 DNA sequence: TGTGCCAGCAGCTTACTTCGTTCGTTAGGCGGACAGAGCTCCTACAATGAGCAGTTCTTC.

This clonotype was seen a few times. This rearrangement joins TRBV4-3 to TRBJ2-3; the D is unclear. CDR1 is LGHNA and CDR2 is YSLEER in the germline V gene. The V end lost 0 bases, the J end lost 1 base, and 11 bases lay between the germline ends. The CDR3 loop spans 16 amino acids. The CDR3 reads CASSQEAEPGTDTQYF. The CDR3 coding sequence is TGCGCCAGCAGCCAAGAGGCGGAGCCGGGCACAGATACGCAGTATTTT.

This clonotype was counted a few times. This chain uses TRBV20-1 with TRBJ1-2; perhaps TRBD1 as D (5 bases). CDR1 and CDR2 from the germline V gene are DFQATT and SNEGSKA (reference sequence). There are 13 residues in the CDR3. Trimming shortened V by 5 bases and J by 0 bases, and 10 bases separated the two germline ends. Written as DNA, the CDR3 is TGCAGTGCTCCCGGGGCCCCTAACTATGGCTACACCTTC. Residues: CSAPGAPNYGYTF.

This clonotype was seen many times. V is TRBV6-1 and J is TRBJ2-7; D might be TRBD2 (7 bases). This CDR3 comprises 14 residues. CDR1 and CDR2 (germline): MNHNS, SASEGT. Trimming took 7 bases from V and 3 from J, leaving 16 bases between them. Here the CDR3 DNA reads TGTGCCAGCAAGGGGGGGGCTTTTAGCTACGAGCAGTACTTC. Amino acids: CASKGGAFSYEQYF.

This clonotype was counted at least ten times. The V gene is TRBV4-2, the J gene TRBJ2-7, with unresolved D. V lost 0 bases to trimming and J lost 3 bases, with 9 bases between them. The CDR3 runs 14 residues. Per the germline V gene, CDR1 is LGHNA and CDR2 is YNFKEQ. In DNA form, the CDR3 reads TGTGCCAGCAGCCAAGATGGGTACGGCTACGAGCAGTACTTC. Its protein is CASSQDGYGYEQYF.

This clonotype was seen at least ten times. The chain employs TRBV5-1 and TRBJ1-1, with TRBD1 identical over 7 bases. The CDR3 totals 14 residues. The ends lost 4 bases at V and 3 bases at J; junction bases unmatched: 6. CDR1 and CDR2 (germline): SGHRS, YFSETQ. For the CDR3, the DNA is TGCGCCAGCAGCACAGGGGCCCCACACACTGAAGCTTTCTTT. It yields the protein CASSTGAPHTEAFF.

Ten or more counts support this clonotype. The chain employs TRBV29-1 and TRBJ2-5; 9 bases are shared with TRBD2. With 4 bases clipped from V and 3 bases from J, the junction kept 15 bases outside the gene matches. Germline values: CDR1 SQVTM, CDR2 ANQGSEA. This CDR3 is built from 17 residues. This CDR3 reads CSVVMTAASGAKETQYF. As DNA, the CDR3 is TGCAGCGTTGTTATGACAGCCGCTAGCGGGGCTAAAGAGACCCAGTACTTC.

This clonotype was picked up many times. The genes are TRBV6-5 and TRBJ2-1, with TRBD1 as a possible D gene (5 bases). This CDR3 has 15 amino acids. V was pared by 2 bases and J by 4 bases, with 12 bases between. Looked up from germline, CDR1 is MNHEY and CDR2 is SVGAGI. The CDR3 protein is CASSYGAFGYNEQFF. As DNA, the CDR3 is TGTGCCAGCAGTTACGGGGCCTTTGGGTACAATGAGCAGTTCTTC.

This clonotype occurred many times. This chain uses TRBV6-5 with TRBJ2-3; no firm D call. In germline, CDR1 is MNHEY, CDR2 SVGAGI. V lost 2 bases and J 2 bases, leaving 5 bases between the germline ends. This CDR3 region has 13 residues. The CDR3 DNA reads as TGTGCCAGCAGTTACAGGTACACAGATACGCAGTATTTT. It encodes CASSYRYTDTQYF.

This clonotype was recorded many times. The chain has TRBV5-1 and TRBJ2-3; D perhaps matches TRBD2 (6 bases). The V and J ends lost 4 bases and 2 bases respectively, with 20 bases between them. The CDR3 runs 17 residues. Germline lookup yields CDR1 SGHRS and CDR2 YFSETQ. CDR3 in amino acids: CASSKTSRSDNTDTQYF. The CDR3 bases are TGCGCCAGCAGCAAGACTAGTCGGAGTGATAACACAGATACGCAGTATTTT.

This clonotype was observed at least ten times. The chain carries TRBV20-1 and TRBJ2-3; D remains ambiguous. Germline assignment: CDR1 DFQATT and CDR2 SNEGSKA (reference sequence). The CDR3 consists of 13 residues. V lost 6 bases and J 0 bases, leaving 10 bases between the germline ends. Here the CDR3 reads CSARRGSTDTQYF. Written as DNA, the CDR3 is TGCAGTGCCAGAAGAGGAAGCACAGATACGCAGTATTTT.

V usage is TRBV6-1 and J usage is TRBJ2-7; D gene ambiguous. CDR1 is MNHNS, CDR2 SASEGT, per germline. The CDR3 contains 15 residues. The V end was cut by 5 bases, the J end by 6 bases, with 20 bases between. CDR3 coding DNA: TGTGCCAGCAGTCCGGATGGATCCAAGTCGGCCGAGCAGTACTTC. This translates into CASSPDGSKSAEQYF.

This clonotype was detected a few times. The rearrangement links TRBV5-1 to TRBJ2-1; TRBD2 aligns across 11 bases. Per the germline V gene, CDR1 is SGHRS and CDR2 is YFSETQ. The CDR3 is 18 residues long. After removal of 2 bases from V and 2 bases from J, the junction contained 9 bases not matched to a gene. The CDR3, as DNA: TGCGCCAGCAGCTTCCCGCGACTAGCGGGAACGACCTACAATGAGCAGTTCTTC. This codes for CASSFPRLAGTTYNEQFF.

Many counts were recorded for this clonotype. The V gene is TRBV15, the J gene TRBJ2-7; D is undetermined. The CDR3 is made up of 14 amino acids. Germline V CDR1 and CDR2: LNHNV, YYDKDF (reference sequence). V was clipped by 1 base and J by 7 bases, with 14 bases between them. CDR3 residues: CATSRGAIEAEQYF. The CDR3 DNA reads as TGTGCCACCAGCAGAGGGGCCATAGAAGCAGAGCAGTACTTC.

This clonotype was counted between two and nine times. This chain uses TRBV2 with TRBJ2-3; TRBD2 is a possible D gene (7 bases). The V and J ends lost 5 bases and 3 bases respectively, with 18 bases between them. This CDR3 contains 16 residues. Germline V gene sequence: CDR1 SNHLY, CDR2 FYNNEI. CDR3 residues: CASSYLGGVTTDTQYF. CDR3 sequence (DNA): TGTGCCAGCAGTTACCTAGGGGGGGTGACGACAGATACGCAGTATTTT. The full variable domain, rest sourced from reference TRBV2 and TRBJ2-3, is EPEVTQTPSHQVTQMGQEVILRCVPISNHLYFYWYRQILGQKVEFLVSFYNNEISEKSEIFDDQFSVERPDGSNFTLKIRSTKLEDSAMYFCASSYLGGVTTDTQYFGPGTRLTVL.